The table lists the clone carrying this T cell receptor beta chain with a count of one. Germline V gene sequence: CDR1 SGHTA, CDR2 FQGNSA. After removal of 1 base from V and 15 bases from J, the junction contained 14 bases not matched to a gene. This CDR3 spans 15 amino acids. This entry is derived from a study of blood T cell repertoires in COVID-19. TCRdb's table, derived via immunoSEQ multiplex PCR, lists solely in-frame clones and lacks some. The sample lists 250,000 to 300,000 clones, 85% occurring once. V gene TRBV7-2 combines with J gene TRBJ2-1; 8 nucleotides agree with TRBD2. The sample consisted of peripheral blood. This receptor was taken from a man aged 45-65 years with active or convalescent COVID-19. The CDR3 nucleotides read TGTGCCAGCAGCTTAGTTGGAGGACTGGTAGCGGGACTGTTCTTC. Translating gives CASSLVGGLVAGLFF.